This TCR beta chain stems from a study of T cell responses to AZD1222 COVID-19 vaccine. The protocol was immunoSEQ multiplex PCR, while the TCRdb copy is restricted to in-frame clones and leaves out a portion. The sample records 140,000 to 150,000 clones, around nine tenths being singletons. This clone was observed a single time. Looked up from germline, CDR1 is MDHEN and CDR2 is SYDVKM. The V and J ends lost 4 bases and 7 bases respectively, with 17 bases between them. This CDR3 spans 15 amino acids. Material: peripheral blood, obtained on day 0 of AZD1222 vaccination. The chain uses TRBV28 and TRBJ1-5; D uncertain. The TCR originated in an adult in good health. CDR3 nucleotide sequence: TGTGCCAGCAGTTCCGCCTTAGGGTACGGACAGCCCCAGCATTTT. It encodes CASSSALGYGQPQHF.